This TCR beta chain was recorded in a study of T cell changes during pregnancy in multiple sclerosis. Libraries were prepared by immunoSEQ multiplex PCR; TCRdb keeps only in-frame clonotypes and omits some of them. The table has about 67,000 clones, approximately 93% seen once. This TCR was sampled from a female donor with multiple sclerosis, enrolled in a pregnancy study. Sequencing used peripheral blood, obtained in the second trimester of pregnancy.

The CDR3 nucleotides read TGTGCCACCAGCATGGGGCAGGCAGGGGATTTTTTAGAGACCCAGTACTTC. Its translation is CATSMGQAGDFLETQYF. V usage is TRBV28 and J usage is TRBJ2-5, with D maybe TRBD1 (6 bases). CDR1 is MDHEN, CDR2 SYDVKM, per germline. CDR3 size: 17 residues. The V and J ends lost 10 bases and 4 bases respectively, with 28 bases between them.